This T cell receptor (beta chain) came from a study of early T cells in non-severe SARS-CoV-2 infection (dated by TCRdb to about 2021). In terms of the full investigation: TCR sequencing used bulk RNA from unsorted whole blood, so alpha and beta chains could not be paired. What the authors observed across the whole study: Matching against VDJdb was skewed toward anti-spike CD8 responses, likely underestimated virus-specific expansions, and missed private and CD4 specificities.

Receptors were amplified or captured by 5' RACE. Instrument on record: NextSeq 500. The TCR library protocol attached unique molecular identifiers to individual cDNA molecules to correct for sequencing error and PCR bias. TCR alpha and beta chains were both sequenced, and the abundances of alpha and beta sequences in each sample were closely correlated with each other. Turning to the authors' computational methods: Decombinator V4 was used to annotate the V gene, J gene and CDR3 of the TCR sequences. Expanded TCRs were defined as changing significantly between any two time points under a Poisson model with p below 0.0001. TCR abundances were normalised to the total number of TCRs sequenced in each sample and reported as counts per million. MAIT TCRs were defined by TRAV1-2 paired with TRAJ12, TRAJ20 or TRAJ33, and iNKT TCRs by TRAV10 paired with TRAJ18. VDJdb, accessed on 1 November 2021, was searched for TCRs annotated for CMV, EBV and SARS-CoV-2, and TCRs annotated for more than one antigen were excluded. The public sequencing data were trimmed at Q25 with fastp and processed into clonotypes with MiXCR by TCRdb, which kept only in-frame beta chains. Identical CDR3 protein sequences are pooled into one entry, listed with their most common genes and DNA. Here the V and J calls rest on TCRdb's processing, not on the authors' analysis. The sample includes about 29,000 distinct CDR3 sequences, with about 5% observed a single time. The top ten hold roughly 1% of the sample.

Set within a cohort of healthcare workers in London, UK, this nested case-control study involved weekly PCR testing of nasopharyngeal swabs along with blood sampling. Healthcare workers were recruited during the week of the UK lockdown, between 23 and 31 March 2020, and followed weekly for up to roughly 16 weeks. At least ten counts were recorded for this clonotype. No cognate antigen has been identified for it. The sample holds no much larger clone one base away, and base qualities are not on file. The CDR3 starts with the cysteine, ends with the phenylalanine, and has 13 residues. Kept here is only the CDR3 DNA, which spans 39 bases and is read in frame from base 1. V is clipped by 0 bases and J by 3 bases, and the sequence between their germline boundaries is 6 bases long. Reading the germline V gene gives CDR1 SGHRS and CDR2 YFSETQ.

Here the chain combines TRBV5-1 and TRBJ2-5; the D gene lacks a confident call. The specimen was whole blood. The sequence came from an adult who was a healthcare worker with PCR-confirmed SARS-CoV-2 infection or an uninfected control (not recorded which). The CDR3 reads CASSLGVEETQYF. The DNA reads as follows: TGCGCCAGCAGCTTGGGGGTCGAAGAGACCCAGTACTTC.